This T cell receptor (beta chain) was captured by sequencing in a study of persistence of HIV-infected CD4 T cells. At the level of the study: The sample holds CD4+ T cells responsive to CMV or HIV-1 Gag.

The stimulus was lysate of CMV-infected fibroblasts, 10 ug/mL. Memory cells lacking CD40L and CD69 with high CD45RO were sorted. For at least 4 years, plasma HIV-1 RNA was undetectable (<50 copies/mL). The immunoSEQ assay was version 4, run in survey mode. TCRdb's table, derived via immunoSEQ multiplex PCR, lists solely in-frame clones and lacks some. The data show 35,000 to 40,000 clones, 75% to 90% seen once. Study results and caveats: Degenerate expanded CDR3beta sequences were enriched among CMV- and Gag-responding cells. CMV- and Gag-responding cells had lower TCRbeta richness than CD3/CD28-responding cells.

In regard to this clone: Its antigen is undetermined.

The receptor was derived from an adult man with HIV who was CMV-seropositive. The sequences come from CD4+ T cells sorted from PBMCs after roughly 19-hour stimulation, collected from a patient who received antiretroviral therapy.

Written as DNA, the CDR3 is TGTGCCAGCAGTTACACGGCCCCGAGCTCCTATAATTCACCCCTCCACTTT. Its protein is CASSYTAPSSYNSPLHF. This chain links TRBV27 with TRBJ1-6; D remains unclear. CDR3 length: 17 residues. Germline V gene sequence: CDR1 MNHEY, CDR2 SMNVEV (reference sequence). V gave up 4 bases and J gave up 0 bases, with 13 bases separating them.